The present T cell receptor (beta chain) was sequenced within a study of T cell responses to AZD1222 COVID-19 vaccine. Sequencing was performed with immunoSEQ multiplex PCR; in TCRdb, only in-frame clones are kept and a portion is missing. The sample lists about 180,000 clones, 90% to 95% occurring once. The CDR3 runs 15 residues. Trimming removed 6 bases at V and 7 bases at J, with 19 bases between. Germline V gene data show CDR1 as SGHTA and CDR2 as FQGNSA. The sample here was peripheral blood, taken on day 0 of AZD1222 vaccination. The chain carries TRBV7-2 and TRBJ1-5; TRBD1 might be the D (6 bases). The clonotype originates from an adult in good health. CDR3 sequence (DNA): TGTGCCAGCAGGCGGGACATATGGACCTCCCAGCCCCAGCATTTT. Translation: CASRRDIWTSQPQHF.